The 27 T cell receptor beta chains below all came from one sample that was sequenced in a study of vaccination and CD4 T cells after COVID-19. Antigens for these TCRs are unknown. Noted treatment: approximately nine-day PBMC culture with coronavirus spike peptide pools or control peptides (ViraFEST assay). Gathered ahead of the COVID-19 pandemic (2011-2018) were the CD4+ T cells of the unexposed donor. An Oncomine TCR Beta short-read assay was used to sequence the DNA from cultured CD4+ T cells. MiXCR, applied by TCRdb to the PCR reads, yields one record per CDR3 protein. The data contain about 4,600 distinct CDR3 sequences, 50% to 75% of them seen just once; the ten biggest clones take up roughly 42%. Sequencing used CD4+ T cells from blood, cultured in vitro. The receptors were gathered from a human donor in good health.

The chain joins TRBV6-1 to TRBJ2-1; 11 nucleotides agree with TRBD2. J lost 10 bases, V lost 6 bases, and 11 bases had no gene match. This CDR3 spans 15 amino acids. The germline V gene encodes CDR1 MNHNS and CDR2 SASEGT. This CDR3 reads CASRIPSGGSIEQFF. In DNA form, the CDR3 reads TGTGCCAGCAGGATACCTAGCGGGGGGTCGATCGAGCAGTTCTTC.

The CDR3 DNA is TGTGCCAGTAGCGAAGAAACAGGGGGAAAACTGTTTTTT. Translation: CASSEETGGKLFF. The J gene is TRBJ1-4, the V gene TRBV19; 8 bases are shared with TRBD1. This CDR3 region has 13 residues. The germline gives CDR1 LNHDA, CDR2 SQIVND (reference sequence). The J segment lost 10 bases and the V segment lost 6 bases, leaving 7 bases of the junction unmatched. Complete variable domain (other parts from reference TRBV19 and TRBJ1-4): DGGITQSPKYLFRKEGQNVTLSCEQNLNHDAMYWYRQDPGQGLRLIYYSQIVNDFQKGDIAEGYSVSREKKESFPLTVTSAQKNPTAFYLCASSEETGGKLFFGSGTQLSVL.

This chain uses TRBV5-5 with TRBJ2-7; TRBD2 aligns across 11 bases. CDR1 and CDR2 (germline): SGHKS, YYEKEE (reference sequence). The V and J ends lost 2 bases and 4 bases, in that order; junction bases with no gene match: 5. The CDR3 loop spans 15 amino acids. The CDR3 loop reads CASSFLAGGGYEQYF. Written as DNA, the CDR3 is TGTGCCAGCAGCTTTCTAGCGGGGGGTGGATACGAGCAGTACTTC.

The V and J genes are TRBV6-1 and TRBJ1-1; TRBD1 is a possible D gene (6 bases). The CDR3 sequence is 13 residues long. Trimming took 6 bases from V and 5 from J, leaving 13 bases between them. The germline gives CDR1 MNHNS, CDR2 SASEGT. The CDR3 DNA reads TGTGCCAGCAGACAGGGAGGGGGAACTGAAGCTTTCTTT. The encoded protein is CASRQGGGTEAFF.

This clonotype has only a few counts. As DNA, the CDR3 is TGTGCCAGTAGCCAGGACAGGCAAGAGACCCAGTACTTC. Residues: CASSQDRQETQYF. This rearrangement joins TRBV19 to TRBJ2-5; 7 positions agree with TRBD1. The V gene end was trimmed by 6 bases and the J gene end by 2 bases; junction bases not matched to a gene: 3. Germline CDR1 and CDR2: LNHDA and SQIVND (reference sequence). The CDR3 length is 13 residues.

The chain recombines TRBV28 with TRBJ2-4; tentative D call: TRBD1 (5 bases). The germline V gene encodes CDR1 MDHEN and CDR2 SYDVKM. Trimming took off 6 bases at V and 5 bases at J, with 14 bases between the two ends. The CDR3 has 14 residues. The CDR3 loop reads CASRAQGMENIQYF. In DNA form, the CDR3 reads TGTGCCAGCAGGGCCCAGGGAATGGAAAACATTCAGTACTTC.

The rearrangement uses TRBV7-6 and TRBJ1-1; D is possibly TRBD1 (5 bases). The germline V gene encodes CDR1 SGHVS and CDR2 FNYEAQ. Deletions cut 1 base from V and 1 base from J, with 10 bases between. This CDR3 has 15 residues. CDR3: CASSLDAGTNTEAFF. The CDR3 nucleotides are TGTGCCAGCAGCTTAGATGCAGGGACGAACACTGAAGCTTTCTTT.

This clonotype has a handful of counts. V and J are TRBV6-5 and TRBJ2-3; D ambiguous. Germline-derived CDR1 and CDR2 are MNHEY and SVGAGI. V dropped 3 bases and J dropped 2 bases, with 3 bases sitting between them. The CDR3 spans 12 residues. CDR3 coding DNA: TGTGCCAGCAGTTATAACACAGATACGCAGTATTTT. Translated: CASSYNTDTQYF.

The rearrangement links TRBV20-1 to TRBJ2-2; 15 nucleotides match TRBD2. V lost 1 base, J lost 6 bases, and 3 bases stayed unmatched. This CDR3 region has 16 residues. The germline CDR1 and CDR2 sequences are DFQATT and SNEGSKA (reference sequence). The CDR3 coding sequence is TGCAGTGCTAGAGGGACTAGCGGGAGGGCCTCCGGGGAGCTGTTTTTT. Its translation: CSARGTSGRASGELFF.

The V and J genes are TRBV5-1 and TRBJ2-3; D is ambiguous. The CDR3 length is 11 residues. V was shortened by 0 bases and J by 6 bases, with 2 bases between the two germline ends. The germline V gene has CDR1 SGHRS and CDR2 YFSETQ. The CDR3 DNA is TGCGCCAGCAGCTTGGGGGATACGCAGTATTTT. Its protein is CASSLGDTQYF.

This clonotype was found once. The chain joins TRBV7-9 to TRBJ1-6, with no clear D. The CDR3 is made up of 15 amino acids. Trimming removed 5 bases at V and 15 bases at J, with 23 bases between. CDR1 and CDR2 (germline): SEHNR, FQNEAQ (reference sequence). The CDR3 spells CASSRGIGRGRVLHF. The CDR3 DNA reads TGTGCCAGCAGCCGGGGTATCGGACGCGGAAGAGTCCTCCACTTT.

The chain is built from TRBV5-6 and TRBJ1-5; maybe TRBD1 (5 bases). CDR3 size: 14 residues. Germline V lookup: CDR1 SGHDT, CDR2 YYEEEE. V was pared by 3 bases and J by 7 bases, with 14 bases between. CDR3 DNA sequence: TGTGCCAGCAGCTCACCAGGGCAACCCCAGCCCCAGCATTTT. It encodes CASSSPGQPQPQHF.

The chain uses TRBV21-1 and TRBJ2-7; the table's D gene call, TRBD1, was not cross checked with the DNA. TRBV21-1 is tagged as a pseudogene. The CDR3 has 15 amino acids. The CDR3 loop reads CASSTKPGRSYEQYF. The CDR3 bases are TGTGCCAGCAGCACCAAACCGGGACGGTCCTACGAGCAGTACTTC.

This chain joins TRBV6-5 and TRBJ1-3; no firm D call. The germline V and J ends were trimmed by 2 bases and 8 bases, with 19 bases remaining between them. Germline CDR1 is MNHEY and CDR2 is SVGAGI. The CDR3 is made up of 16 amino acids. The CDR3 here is CASSYSRAPPRDTIYF. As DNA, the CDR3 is TGTGCCAGCAGTTACAGTCGGGCTCCGCCAAGGGACACCATATATTTT.

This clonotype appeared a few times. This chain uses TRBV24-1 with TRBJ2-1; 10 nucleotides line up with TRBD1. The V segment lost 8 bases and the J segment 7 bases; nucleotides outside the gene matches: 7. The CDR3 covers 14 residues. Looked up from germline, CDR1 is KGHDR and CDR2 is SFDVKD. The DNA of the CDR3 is TGTGCCACCATGGACGGGACAGGGGTTAATGAGCAGTTCTTC. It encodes CATMDGTGVNEQFF.

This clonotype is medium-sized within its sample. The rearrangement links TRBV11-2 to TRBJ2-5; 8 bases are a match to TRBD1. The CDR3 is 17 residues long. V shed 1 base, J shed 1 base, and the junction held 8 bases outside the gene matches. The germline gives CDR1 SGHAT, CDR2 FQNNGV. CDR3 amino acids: CASSLGPGQGPQETQYF. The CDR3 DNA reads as TGTGCCAGCAGCTTAGGGCCAGGACAGGGCCCCCAAGAGACCCAGTACTTC.

In nucleotides, the CDR3 is TGTGCCAGTAGTCCCCCTCCGGGATGGGAGGGTCAGCCCCAGCATTTT. It is translated as CASSPPPGWEGQPQHF. The chain recombines TRBV19 with TRBJ1-5; D gene ambiguous. Germline V lookup: CDR1 LNHDA, CDR2 SQIVND (reference sequence). CDR3 length: 16 residues. Between the trimmed V and J ends, which lost 5 bases and 6 bases, there was a span of 20 bases.

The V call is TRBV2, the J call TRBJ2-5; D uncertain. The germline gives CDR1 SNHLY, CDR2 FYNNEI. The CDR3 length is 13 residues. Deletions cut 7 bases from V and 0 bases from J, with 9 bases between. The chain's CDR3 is CASKASYQETQYF. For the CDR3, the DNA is TGTGCCAGCAAGGCGTCGTACCAAGAGACCCAGTACTTC.

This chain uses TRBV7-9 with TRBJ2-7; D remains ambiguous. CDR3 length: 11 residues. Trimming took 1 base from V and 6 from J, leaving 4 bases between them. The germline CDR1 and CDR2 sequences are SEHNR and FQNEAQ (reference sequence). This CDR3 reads CASSLGTEQYF. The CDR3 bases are TGTGCCAGCAGCTTAGGGACCGAGCAGTACTTC.

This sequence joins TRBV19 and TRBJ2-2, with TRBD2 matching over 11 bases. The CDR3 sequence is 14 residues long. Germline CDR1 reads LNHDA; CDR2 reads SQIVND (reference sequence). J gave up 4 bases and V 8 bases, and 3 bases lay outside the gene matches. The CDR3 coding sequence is TGTGCCAGTGTAGCGGGAGGGCCCACCGGGGAGCTGTTTTTT. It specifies CASVAGGPTGELFF. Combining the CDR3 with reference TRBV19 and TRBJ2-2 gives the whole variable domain DGGITQSPKYLFRKEGQNVTLSCEQNLNHDAMYWYRQDPGQGLRLIYYSQIVNDFQKGDIAEGYSVSREKKESFPLTVTSAQKNPTAFYLCASVAGGPTGELFFGEGSRLTVL.

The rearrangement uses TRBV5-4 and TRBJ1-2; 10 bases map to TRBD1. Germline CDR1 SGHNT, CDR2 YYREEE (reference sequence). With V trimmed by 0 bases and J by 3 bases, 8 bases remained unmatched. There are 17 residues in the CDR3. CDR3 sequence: CASSLAGGQGGYYGYTF. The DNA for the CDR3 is TGTGCCAGCAGCTTGGCCGGCGGACAGGGGGGGTACTATGGCTACACCTTC.

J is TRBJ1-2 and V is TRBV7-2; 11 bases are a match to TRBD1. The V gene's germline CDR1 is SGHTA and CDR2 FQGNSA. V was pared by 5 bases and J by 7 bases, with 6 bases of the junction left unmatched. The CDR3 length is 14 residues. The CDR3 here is CASSQDRGLGGYTF. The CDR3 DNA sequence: TGTGCCAGCAGCCAGGACAGGGGGCTTGGTGGCTACACCTTC.

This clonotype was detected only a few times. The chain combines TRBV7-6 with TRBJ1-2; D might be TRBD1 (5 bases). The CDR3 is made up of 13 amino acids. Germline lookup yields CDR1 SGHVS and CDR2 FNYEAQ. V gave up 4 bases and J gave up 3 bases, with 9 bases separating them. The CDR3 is CASSSPGDYGYTF. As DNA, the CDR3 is TGTGCCAGCAGCTCCCCGGGGGACTATGGCTACACCTTC.

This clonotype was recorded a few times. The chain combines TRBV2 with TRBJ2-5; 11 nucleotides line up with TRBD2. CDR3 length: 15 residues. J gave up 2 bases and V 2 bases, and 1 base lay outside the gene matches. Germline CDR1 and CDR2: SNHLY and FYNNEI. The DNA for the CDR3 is TGTGCCAGCAGTGAACTAGCGGGAGGACAAGAGACCCAGTACTTC. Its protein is CASSELAGGQETQYF.

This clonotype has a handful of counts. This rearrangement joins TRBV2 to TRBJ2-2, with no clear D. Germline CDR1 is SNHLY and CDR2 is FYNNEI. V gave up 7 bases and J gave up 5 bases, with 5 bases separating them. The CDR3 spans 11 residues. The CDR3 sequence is CASTWTGELFF. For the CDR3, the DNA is TGTGCCAGCACATGGACCGGGGAGCTGTTTTTT.

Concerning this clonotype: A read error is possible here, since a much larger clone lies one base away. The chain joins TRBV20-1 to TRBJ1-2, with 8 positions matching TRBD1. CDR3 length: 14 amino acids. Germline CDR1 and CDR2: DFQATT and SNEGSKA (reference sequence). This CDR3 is CSAREQGVNYDYTF. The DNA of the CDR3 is TGCAGTGCTCGGGAACAGGGGGTTAACTATGACTACACCTTC.

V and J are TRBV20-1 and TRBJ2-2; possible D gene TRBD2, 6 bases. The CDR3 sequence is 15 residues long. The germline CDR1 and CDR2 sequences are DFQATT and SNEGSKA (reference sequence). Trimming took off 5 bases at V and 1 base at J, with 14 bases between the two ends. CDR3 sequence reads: CSAPPNGGNTGELFF. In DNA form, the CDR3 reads TGCAGTGCTCCCCCTAACGGGGGGAACACCGGGGAGCTGTTTTTT.